This T cell receptor beta chain is drawn from a study of T cell repertoires in cytomegalovirus infection. Deletions cut 1 base from V and 3 bases from J, with 12 bases between. Per the germline V gene, CDR1 is MGHRA and CDR2 is YSYEKL. This CDR3 is built from 15 residues. Using its own MiXCR run on the reads, TCRdb lists one record per CDR3 protein. The sample records around 710,000 distinct CDR3 sequences, roughly 29% being singletons. A word on this clonotype: The antigen is not known.

The TCR comes from a human donor in good health (CMV status not recorded). Some clones in this sample may be carry-over from other donors' samples. This chain links TRBV4-1 with TRBJ2-5, with D tentatively TRBD2 (5 bases). Specimen: cultured CD8+ T cells from PBMCs, collected from culture after CMV antigen stimulation. CDR3 nucleotide sequence: TGCGCCAGCAGCCAAGGGGCTCCCGGGGAAGAGACCCAGTACTTC. It translates to CASSQGAPGEETQYF.